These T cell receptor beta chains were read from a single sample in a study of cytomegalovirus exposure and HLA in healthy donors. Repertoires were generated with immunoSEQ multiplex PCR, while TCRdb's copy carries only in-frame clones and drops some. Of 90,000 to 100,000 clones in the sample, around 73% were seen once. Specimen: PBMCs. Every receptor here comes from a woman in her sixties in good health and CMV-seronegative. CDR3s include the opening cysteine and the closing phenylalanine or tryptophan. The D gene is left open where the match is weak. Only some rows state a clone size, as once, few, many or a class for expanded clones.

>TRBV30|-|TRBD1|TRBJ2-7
TGTGCCTGGAGACCGACAGGGGGTATGGGGGACGAGCAGTACTTC
CAWRPTGGMGDEQYF
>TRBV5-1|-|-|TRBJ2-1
TGCGCCAGCAGCTTGGAAGTACTCCCCAATGAGCAGTTCTTC
CASSLEVLPNEQFF
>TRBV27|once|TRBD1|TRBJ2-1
TGTGCCAGCAGTACACCCGGGACAGCCCAAAATGAGCAGTTCTTC
CASSTPGTAQNEQFF
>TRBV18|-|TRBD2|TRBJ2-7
TGTGCCAGCTCGACTAGCGGGGCGGGGGAGCAGTACTTC
CASSTSGAGEQYF
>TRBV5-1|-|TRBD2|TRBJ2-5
TGCGCCAGCTCGTGGACTAGCGGGGACATGACCCAGTACTTC
CASSWTSGDMTQYF
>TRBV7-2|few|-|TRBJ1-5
TGTGCCAGCAGCTTAGGATTGGCGGGGCCTCAGCCCCAGCATTTT
CASSLGLAGPQPQHF
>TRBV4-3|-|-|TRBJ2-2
TGCGCCAGCAGCCACTCACAGGGTGCCGGGGAGCTGTTTTTT
CASSHSQGAGELFF
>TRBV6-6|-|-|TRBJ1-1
TGTGCCAGCAGTTATCGGGGGGGGGCCGCTGAAGCTTTCTTT
CASSYRGGAAEAFF
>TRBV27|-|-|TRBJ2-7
TGTGCCAGCAGCCTTGGGGTGGGACATCTAATCTACGAGCAGTACTTC
CASSLGVGHLIYEQYF
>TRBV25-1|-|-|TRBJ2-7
TGTGCCAGCAGTGAGACAGCGGGCTACGAGCAGTACTTC
CASSETAGYEQYF
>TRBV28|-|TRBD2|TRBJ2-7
TGTGCCAGCAGTTCGGGAGGGCGGGACTTCTCCTACGAGCAGTACTTC
CASSSGGRDFSYEQYF
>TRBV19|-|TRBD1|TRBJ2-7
TGTGCCAGTAGTATAAGACTAACCGGGACAGGGATCTACGAGCAGTACTTC
CASSIRLTGTGIYEQYF
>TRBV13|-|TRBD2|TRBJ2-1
TGTGCCAGCAGCTTAATAGCGGGAGTGGGTAATGAGCAGTTCTTC
CASSLIAGVGNEQFF
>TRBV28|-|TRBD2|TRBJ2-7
TGTGCCAGCAGACTAGCGGGAGATGGGGAGCAGTACTTC
CASRLAGDGEQYF
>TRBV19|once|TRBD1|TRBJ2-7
TGTGCCAGTAGTCCCGGACAGGGAGGCTACGAGCAGTACTTC
CASSPGQGGYEQYF
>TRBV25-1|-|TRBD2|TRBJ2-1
TGTGCCAGCAGTGCTATTAGCGGGAGTGAGAGTGAGCAGTTCTTC
CASSAISGSESEQFF
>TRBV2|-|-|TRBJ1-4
TGTGCCACCCTTAGCGGCCTGAATGAAAAACTGTTTTTT
CATLSGLNEKLFF
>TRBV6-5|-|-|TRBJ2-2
TGTGCCAGCAGTTTCTCGGACGGGGGCACCGGGGAGCTGTTTTTT
CASSFSDGGTGELFF
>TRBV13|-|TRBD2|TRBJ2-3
TGTGCCAGCAGCCCCCCCTGGACTAGCGGGACCAGCACAGATACGCAGTATTTT
CASSPPWTSGTSTDTQYF
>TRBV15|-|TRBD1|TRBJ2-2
TGTGCCACCAGCAGAGATCCTTTACAGGGGCTGAACACCGGGGAGCTGTTTTTT
CATSRDPLQGLNTGELFF
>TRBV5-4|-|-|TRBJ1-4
TGTGCCAGCAGCTTGACTGGCCAGGGAGGTGAAAAACTGTTTTTT
CASSLTGQGGEKLFF
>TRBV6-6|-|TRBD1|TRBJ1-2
TGTGCCAGCAGTACGGGACAGGGATATGGCTACACCTTC
CASSTGQGYGYTF
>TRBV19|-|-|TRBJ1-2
TGTGCCAGTAGTATAGGCGTACAGCTTACTTTAAATGGCTACACCTTC
CASSIGVQLTLNGYTF
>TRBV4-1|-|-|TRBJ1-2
TGCGCCAGCAGCCAAGATACGGGGGTCTATGGCTACACCTTC
CASSQDTGVYGYTF
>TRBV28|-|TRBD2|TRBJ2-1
TGTGCCAGCAGTTTAGTCGGGAGGGCCGTCTGGGAGCAGTTCTTC
CASSLVGRAVWEQFF
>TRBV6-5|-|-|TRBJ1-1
TGTGCCAGCAGAGGACAAATCAACACTGAAGCTTTCTTT
CASRGQINTEAFF
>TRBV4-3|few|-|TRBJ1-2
TGCGCCAGCAGCCAAGAGCCGGAGAGCCTTACCTATGGCTACACCTTC
CASSQEPESLTYGYTF
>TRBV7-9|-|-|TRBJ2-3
TGTGCCAGCAGCCCCAGGTCCCTAGCGCCTGCGGTAGATACGCAGTATTTT
CASSPRSLAPAVDTQYF
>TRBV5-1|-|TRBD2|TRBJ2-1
TGCGCCAGCAGCCCTAGGACTAGCGGGAGCAATGAGCAGTTCTTC
CASSPRTSGSNEQFF
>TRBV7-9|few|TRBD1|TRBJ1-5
TGTGCCAGCAGCGCGACAGGGGGGAGCAATCAGCCCCAGCATTTT
CASSATGGSNQPQHF
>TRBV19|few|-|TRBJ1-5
TGTGCCAGTAGTATGGTCGGCGGGAATCAGCCCCAGCATTTT
CASSMVGGNQPQHF